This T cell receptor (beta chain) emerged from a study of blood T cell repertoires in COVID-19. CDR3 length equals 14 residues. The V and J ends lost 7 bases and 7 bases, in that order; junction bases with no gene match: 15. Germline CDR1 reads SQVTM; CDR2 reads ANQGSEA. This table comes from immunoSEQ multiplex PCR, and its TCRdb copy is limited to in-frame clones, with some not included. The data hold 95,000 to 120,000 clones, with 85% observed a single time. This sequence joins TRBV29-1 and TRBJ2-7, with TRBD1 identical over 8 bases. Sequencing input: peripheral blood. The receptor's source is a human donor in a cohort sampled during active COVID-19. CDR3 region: CSGSTGTGMREQYF. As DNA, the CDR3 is TGCAGCGGATCTACCGGGACAGGCATGCGGGAGCAGTACTTC.